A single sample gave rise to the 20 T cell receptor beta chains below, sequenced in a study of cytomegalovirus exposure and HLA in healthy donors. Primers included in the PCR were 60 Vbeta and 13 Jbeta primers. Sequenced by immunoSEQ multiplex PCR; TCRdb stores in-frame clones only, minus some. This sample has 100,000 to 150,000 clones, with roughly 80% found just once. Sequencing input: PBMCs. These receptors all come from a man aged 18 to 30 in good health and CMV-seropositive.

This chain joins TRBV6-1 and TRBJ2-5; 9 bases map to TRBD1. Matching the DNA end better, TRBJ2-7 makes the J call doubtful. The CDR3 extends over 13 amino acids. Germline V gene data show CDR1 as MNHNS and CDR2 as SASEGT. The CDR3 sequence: CASSTGGWDEQYF. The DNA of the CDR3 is TGTGCCAGCAGTACAGGGGGCTGGGACGAGCAGTACTTC.

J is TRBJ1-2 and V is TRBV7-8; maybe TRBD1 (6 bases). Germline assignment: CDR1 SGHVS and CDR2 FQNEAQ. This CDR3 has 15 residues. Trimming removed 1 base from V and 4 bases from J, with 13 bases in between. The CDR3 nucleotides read TGTGCCAGCAGCTTAGAGTTGGACAGAGCCTATGGCTACACCTTC. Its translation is CASSLELDRAYGYTF. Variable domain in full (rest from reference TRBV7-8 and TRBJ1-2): GAGVSQSPRYKVAKRGQDVALRCDPISGHVSLFWYQQALGQGPEFLTYFQNEAQLDKSGLPSDRFFAERPEGSVSTLKIQRTQQEDSAVYLCASSLELDRAYGYTFGSGTRLTVV.

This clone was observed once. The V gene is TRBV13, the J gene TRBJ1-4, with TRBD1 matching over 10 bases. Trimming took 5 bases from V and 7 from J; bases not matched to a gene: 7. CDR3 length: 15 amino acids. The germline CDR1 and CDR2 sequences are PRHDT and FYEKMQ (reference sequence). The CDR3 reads CASSAGQGRSEKLFF. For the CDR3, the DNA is TGTGCCAGCAGCGCGGGACAGGGGAGGAGTGAAAAACTGTTTTTT.

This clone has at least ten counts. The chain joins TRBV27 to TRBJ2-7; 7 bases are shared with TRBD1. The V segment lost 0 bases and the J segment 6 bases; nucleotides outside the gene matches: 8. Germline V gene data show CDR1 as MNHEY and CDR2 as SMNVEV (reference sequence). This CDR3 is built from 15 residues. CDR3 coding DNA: TGTGCCAGCAGTTTATCGGTTACGGGACAGTCCGAGCAGTACTTC. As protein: CASSLSVTGQSEQYF.

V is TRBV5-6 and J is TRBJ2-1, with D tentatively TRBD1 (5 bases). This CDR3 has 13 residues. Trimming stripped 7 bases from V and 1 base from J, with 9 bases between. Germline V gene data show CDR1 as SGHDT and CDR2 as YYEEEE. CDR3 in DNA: TGTGCCAGCGCCAGGGTTTCCTACAATGAGCAGTTCTTC. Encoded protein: CASARVSYNEQFF.

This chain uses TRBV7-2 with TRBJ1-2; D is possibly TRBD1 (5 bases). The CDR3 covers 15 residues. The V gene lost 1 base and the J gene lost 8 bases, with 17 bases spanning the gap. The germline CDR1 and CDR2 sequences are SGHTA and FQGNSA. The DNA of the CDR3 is TGTGCCAGCAGCTTAGAGAGATCGGGGGTCGGAGGCTACACCTTC. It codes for CASSLERSGVGGYTF.

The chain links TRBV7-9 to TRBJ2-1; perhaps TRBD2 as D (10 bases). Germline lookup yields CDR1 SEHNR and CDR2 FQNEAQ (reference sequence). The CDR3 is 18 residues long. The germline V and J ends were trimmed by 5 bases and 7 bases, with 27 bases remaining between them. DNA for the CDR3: TGTGCCAGCAGCAGCAGGGAGCGGGGGGGGACAGGGAAAAATGAGCAGTTCTTC. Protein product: CASSSRERGGTGKNEQFF. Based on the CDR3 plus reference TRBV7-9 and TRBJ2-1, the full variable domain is DTGVSQNPRHKITKRGQNVTFRCDPISEHNRLYWYRQTLGQGPEFLTYFQNEAQLEKSRLLSDRFSAERPKGSFSTLEIQRTEQGDSAMYLCASSSRERGGTGKNEQFFGPGTRLTVL.

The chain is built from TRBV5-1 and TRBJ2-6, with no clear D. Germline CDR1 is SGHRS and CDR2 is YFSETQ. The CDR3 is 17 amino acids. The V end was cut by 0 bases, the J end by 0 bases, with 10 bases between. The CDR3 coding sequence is TGCGCCAGCAGCTTGGTGAGGAGCATCTCTGGGGCCAACGTCCTGACTTTC. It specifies CASSLVRSISGANVLTF.

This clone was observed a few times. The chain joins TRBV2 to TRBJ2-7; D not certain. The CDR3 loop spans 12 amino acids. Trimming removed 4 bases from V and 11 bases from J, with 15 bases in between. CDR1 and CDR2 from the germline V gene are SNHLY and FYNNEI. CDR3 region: CASSGVVGWEYF. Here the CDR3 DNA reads TGTGCCAGCAGTGGCGTCGTCGGGTGGGAGTACTTC.

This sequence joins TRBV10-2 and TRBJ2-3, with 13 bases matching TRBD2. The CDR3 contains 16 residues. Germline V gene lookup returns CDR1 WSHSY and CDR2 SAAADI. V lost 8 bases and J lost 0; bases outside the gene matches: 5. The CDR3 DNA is TGCGCCAGCGTGGGACTAGCGGGGTCTAGCACAGATACGCAGTATTTT. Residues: CASVGLAGSSTDTQYF.

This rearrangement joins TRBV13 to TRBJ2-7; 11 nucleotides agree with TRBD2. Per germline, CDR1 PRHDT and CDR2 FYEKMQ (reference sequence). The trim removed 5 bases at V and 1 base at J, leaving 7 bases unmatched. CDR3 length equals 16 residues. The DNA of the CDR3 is TGTGCCAGCAGCCCCGGGGGGACTAGCGGTTCCTACGAGCAGTACTTC. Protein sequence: CASSPGGTSGSYEQYF.

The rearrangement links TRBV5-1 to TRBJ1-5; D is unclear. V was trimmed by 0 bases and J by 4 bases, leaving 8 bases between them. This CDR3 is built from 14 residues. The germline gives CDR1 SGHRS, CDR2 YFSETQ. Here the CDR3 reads CASSLGSENQPQHF. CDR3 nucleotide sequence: TGCGCCAGCAGCTTGGGGTCAGAAAATCAGCCCCAGCATTTT.

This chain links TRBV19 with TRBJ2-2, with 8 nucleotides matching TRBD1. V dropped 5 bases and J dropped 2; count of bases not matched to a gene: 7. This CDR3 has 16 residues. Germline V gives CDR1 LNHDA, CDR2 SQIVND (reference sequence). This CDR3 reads CASSLRQGSNTGELFF. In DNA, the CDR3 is TGTGCCAGTAGTCTCCGACAGGGGAGTAACACCGGGGAGCTGTTTTTT.

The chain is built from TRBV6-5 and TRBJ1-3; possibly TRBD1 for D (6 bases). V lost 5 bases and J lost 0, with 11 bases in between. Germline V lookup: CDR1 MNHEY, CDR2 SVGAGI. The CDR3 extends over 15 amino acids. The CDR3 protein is CASSPQGRSGNTIYF. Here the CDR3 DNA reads TGTGCCAGCAGTCCCCAGGGGCGCTCTGGAAACACCATATATTTT.

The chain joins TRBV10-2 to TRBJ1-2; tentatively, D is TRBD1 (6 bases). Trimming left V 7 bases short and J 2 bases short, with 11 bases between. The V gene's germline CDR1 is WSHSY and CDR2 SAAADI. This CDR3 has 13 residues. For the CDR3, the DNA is TGCGCCAGCATAGGGCAGGGGAACTATGGCTACACCTTC. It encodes CASIGQGNYGYTF.

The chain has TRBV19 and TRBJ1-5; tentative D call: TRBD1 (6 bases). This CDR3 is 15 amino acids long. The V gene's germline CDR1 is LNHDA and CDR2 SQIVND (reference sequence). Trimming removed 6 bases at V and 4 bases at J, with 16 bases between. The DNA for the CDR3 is TGTGCCAGTAGAGTGGACCGGACAGCGAATCAGCCCCAGCATTTT. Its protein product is CASRVDRTANQPQHF.

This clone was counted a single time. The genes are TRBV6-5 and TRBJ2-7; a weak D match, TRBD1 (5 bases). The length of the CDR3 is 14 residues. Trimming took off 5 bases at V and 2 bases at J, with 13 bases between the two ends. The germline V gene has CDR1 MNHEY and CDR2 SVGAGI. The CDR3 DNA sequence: TGTGCCAGCAGTCCGAGGACATGGCCCTACGAGCAGTACTTC. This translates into CASSPRTWPYEQYF.

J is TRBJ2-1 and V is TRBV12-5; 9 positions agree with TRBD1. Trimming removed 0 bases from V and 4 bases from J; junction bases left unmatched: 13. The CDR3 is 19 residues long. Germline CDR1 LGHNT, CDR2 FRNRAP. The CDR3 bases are TGTGCTAGTGGTTTGGTAAGGGTGGTGGGGACAGGGAGTTACAATGAGCAGTTCTTC. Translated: CASGLVRVVGTGSYNEQFF.

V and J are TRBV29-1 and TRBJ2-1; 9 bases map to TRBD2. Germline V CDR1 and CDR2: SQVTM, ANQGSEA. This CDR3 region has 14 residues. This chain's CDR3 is CSYLAGFGEGEQFF. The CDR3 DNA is TGCAGTTATCTAGCGGGATTCGGAGAGGGTGAGCAGTTCTTC.

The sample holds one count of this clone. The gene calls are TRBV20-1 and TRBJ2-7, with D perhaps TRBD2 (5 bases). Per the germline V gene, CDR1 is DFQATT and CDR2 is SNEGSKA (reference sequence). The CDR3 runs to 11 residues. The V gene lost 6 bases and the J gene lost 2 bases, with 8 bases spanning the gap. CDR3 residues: CSATGAYEQYF. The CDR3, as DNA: TGCAGTGCCACCGGGGCCTACGAGCAGTACTTC.